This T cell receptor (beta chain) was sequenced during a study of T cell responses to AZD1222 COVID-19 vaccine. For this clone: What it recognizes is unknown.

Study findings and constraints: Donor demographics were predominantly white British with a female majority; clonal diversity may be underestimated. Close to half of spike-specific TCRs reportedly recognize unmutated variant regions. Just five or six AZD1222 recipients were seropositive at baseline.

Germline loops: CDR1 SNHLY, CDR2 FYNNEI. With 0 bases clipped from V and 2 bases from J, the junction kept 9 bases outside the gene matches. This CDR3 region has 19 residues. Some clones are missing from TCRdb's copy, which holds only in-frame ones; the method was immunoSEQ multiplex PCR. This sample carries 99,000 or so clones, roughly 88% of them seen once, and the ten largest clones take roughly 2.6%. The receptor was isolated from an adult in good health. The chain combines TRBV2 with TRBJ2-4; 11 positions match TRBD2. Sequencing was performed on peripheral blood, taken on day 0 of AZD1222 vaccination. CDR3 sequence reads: CASSEALRLAGITKNIQYF. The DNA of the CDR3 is TGTGCCAGCAGTGAAGCGCTTCGACTAGCGGGAATAACCAAAAACATTCAGTACTTC.